A single sample gave rise to the 15 T cell receptor beta chains below, sequenced in a study of cytomegalovirus exposure and HLA in healthy donors. Both 60 Vbeta primers and 13 Jbeta primers went into the PCR. The data were produced by immunoSEQ multiplex PCR, yet TCRdb's version contains in-frame clones alone and is incomplete. The sample records under 150,000 clones, 65% to 85% being singletons. The material sequenced was PBMCs. The receptors here all came from a young woman in good health and CMV-seronegative.

This sequence joins TRBV27 and TRBJ2-5, with a weak D call TRBD1 (7 bases). TRBJ2-7 matches the DNA end more closely, so the J call is doubtful. Germline CDR1 is MNHEY and CDR2 is SMNVEV (reference sequence). The CDR3 loop spans 13 amino acids. The CDR3 coding sequence is TGTGCCAGCTCGACAGGGACTTTGTACGAGCAGTACTTC. It is translated as CASSTGTLYEQYF.

The rearrangement joins TRBV6-5 to TRBJ2-5; D is ambiguous. CDR3 size: 16 residues. Germline V CDR1 and CDR2: MNHEY, SVGAGI. Trimming took off 4 bases at V and 6 bases at J, with 21 bases between the two ends. The CDR3 DNA follows: TGTGCCAGCAGTTCCCGCTTCACTGCTGGTACGCAGACCCAGTACTTC. As protein: CASSSRFTAGTQTQYF.

Turning to this clone: The same CDR3 also results from other DNA sequences found in this sample. The rearrangement uses TRBV29-1 and TRBJ1-2; no definite D call. CDR1 is SQVTM, CDR2 ANQGSEA, per germline. V gave up 6 bases and J gave up 1 base, with 12 bases separating them. The CDR3 totals 13 residues. For the CDR3, the DNA is TGCAGCGTAGCCGACCGGGGTAACTATGGCTACACCTTC. It specifies CSVADRGNYGYTF.

The chain links TRBV7-2 to TRBJ2-1; tentatively, D is TRBD1 (6 bases). Germline V CDR1 and CDR2: SGHTA, FQGNSA. V was pared by 1 base and J by 6 bases, with 16 bases between. The CDR3 runs 16 residues. CDR3 coding DNA: TGTGCCAGCAGCTTAGGATCGAACAGGGTATTCAATGAGCAGTTCTTC. This translates into CASSLGSNRVFNEQFF.

The chain links TRBV6-5 to TRBJ1-1; D perhaps matches TRBD1 (6 bases). The CDR3 loop spans 15 amino acids. Germline-derived CDR1 and CDR2 are MNHEY and SVGAGI. Deletions cut 6 bases from V and 1 base from J, with 15 bases between. The CDR3: CASSQSGTQNTEAFF. CDR3 bases: TGTGCCAGCAGCCAGTCGGGGACACAGAACACTGAAGCTTTCTTT.

The gene calls are TRBV4-1 and TRBJ1-1; 9 bases match TRBD1. Germline V gene sequence: CDR1 MGHRA, CDR2 YSYEKL. V lost 0 bases, J lost 3 bases, and 2 bases stayed unmatched. The CDR3 sequence is 15 residues long. CDR3 loop: CASSQEGQGYTEAFF. The CDR3 nucleotides are TGCGCCAGCAGCCAAGAGGGACAGGGATACACTGAAGCTTTCTTT.

This clone was seen a single time. This chain connects TRBV15 to TRBJ2-1; 8 bases are a match to TRBD2. There are 18 residues in the CDR3. J gave up 6 bases and V 0 bases, and 13 bases lay outside the gene matches. CDR1 is LNHNV and CDR2 is YYDKDF in the germline V gene (reference sequence). The CDR3 DNA reads as TGTGCCACCAGCAGAGACCGGGCCGGGACTAGTCGGGCCAATGAGCAGTTCTTC. Amino acid sequence: CATSRDRAGTSRANEQFF.

Of note for this clone: Other DNA variants within this sample encode the same CDR3. V usage is TRBV5-1 and J usage is TRBJ1-1, with D hard to call. This CDR3 contains 13 residues. The germline CDR1 and CDR2 sequences are SGHRS and YFSETQ. Trimming took 4 bases from V and 1 from J, leaving 8 bases between them. This chain's CDR3 is CASSLGANTEAFF. The CDR3 DNA is TGCGCCAGCAGCCTAGGCGCGAACACTGAAGCTTTCTTT.

This clone was detected a few times. The V gene is TRBV30, the J gene TRBJ1-1; D is unclear. V lost 2 bases to trimming and J lost 0 bases, with 16 bases between them. In germline, CDR1 is GTSNPN, CDR2 SVGIG (reference sequence). This CDR3 has 16 amino acids. DNA for the CDR3: TGTGCCTGGAGTCGACTCACGGAGAAATTGAACACTGAAGCTTTCTTT. As protein: CAWSRLTEKLNTEAFF.

This chain connects TRBV30 to TRBJ2-2; D is perhaps TRBD2 (5 bases). Per germline, CDR1 GTSNPN and CDR2 SVGIG (reference sequence). V was shortened by 4 bases and J by 4 bases, with 16 bases between the two germline ends. CDR3 length equals 15 residues. CDR3 nucleotide sequence: TGTGCCTGGAAACGGCCCCAAGGAGGCACCGGGGAGCTGTTTTTT. Protein product: CAWKRPQGGTGELFF.

This clone was seen only once. This rearrangement joins TRBV4-2 to TRBJ2-1, with D tentatively TRBD1 (6 bases). The CDR3 extends over 16 amino acids. V gave up 4 bases and J gave up 4 bases, with 17 bases separating them. In germline, CDR1 is LGHNA, CDR2 YNFKEQ. The CDR3 bases are TGTGCCAGCAGCCGACTCCTGGGGACAAGGTACAATGAGCAGTTCTTC. It is translated as CASSRLLGTRYNEQFF.

The chain couples TRBV19 to TRBJ1-1; D unresolved. Deletions cut 4 bases from V and 1 base from J, with 7 bases between. CDR3 length: 13 amino acids. Germline CDR1 is LNHDA and CDR2 is SQIVND (reference sequence). CDR3 protein: CASSSFRNTEAFF. The DNA for the CDR3 is TGTGCCAGTAGTAGTTTCCGGAACACTGAAGCTTTCTTT. Using reference TRBV19 and TRBJ1-1 for the parts outside the CDR3, the full variable domain is DGGITQSPKYLFRKEGQNVTLSCEQNLNHDAMYWYRQDPGQGLRLIYYSQIVNDFQKGDIAEGYSVSREKKESFPLTVTSAQKNPTAFYLCASSSFRNTEAFFGQGTRLTVV.

This chain connects TRBV7-6 to TRBJ1-1; the D is unclear. CDR1 is SGHVS, CDR2 FNYEAQ, per germline. V was cut by 5 bases and J by 8 bases, with 12 bases left in between. The length of the CDR3 is 12 residues. The CDR3: CASSPLTREAFF. The CDR3 bases are TGTGCCAGCAGCCCCCTGACGAGGGAAGCTTTCTTT.

V gene TRBV2 combines with J gene TRBJ2-1; 7 bases agree with TRBD2. The trim removed 6 bases at V and 10 bases at J, leaving 15 bases unmatched. This CDR3 region has 15 residues. CDR1 is SNHLY and CDR2 is FYNNEI in the germline V gene. CDR3 nucleotides: TGTGCCAGCAGCCCACTAGCGACACGAGGTGGGGAGCAGTTCTTC. It translates to CASSPLATRGGEQFF.

V gene TRBV27 combines with J gene TRBJ1-1; no definite D call. Germline V lookup: CDR1 MNHEY, CDR2 SMNVEV (reference sequence). The CDR3 consists of 13 residues. CDR3 in DNA: TGTGCAAAGTTTTGGGCATGGGACACTGAAGCTTTCTTT. Translating it yields CAKFWAWDTEAFF.